The clone carrying this T cell receptor (beta chain) was picked up a small number of times. The germline V and J ends were trimmed by 1 base and 9 bases, with 19 bases remaining between them. The CDR3 contains 16 residues. Looked up from germline, CDR1 is SNHLY and CDR2 is FYNNEI. TCRdb redid the calling of the 5' RACE reads with MiXCR, one entry per CDR3 protein. The sample shows a few hundred thousand distinct CDR3 sequences, 20% to 25% of them seen only once. This entry comes from a study of T-cell memory formation after mild COVID-19. The receptor was isolated from a man younger than 35 who had mild COVID-19 (a few samples of this study predate the infection). Cell type and time point are not known. Sequenced sample: PBMCs or a T cell subset sorted from them (not recorded which). The rearrangement joins TRBV2 to TRBJ2-1, with D perhaps matching TRBD2 (6 bases). Here the CDR3 reads CASSEGTSRYAAEQFF. Written as DNA, the CDR3 is TGTGCCAGCAGTGAAGGTACTAGCCGGTATGCGGCTGAGCAGTTCTTC. The whole variable domain, filled in from reference TRBV2 and TRBJ2-1, reads EPEVTQTPSHQVTQMGQEVILRCVPISNHLYFYWYRQILGQKVEFLVSFYNNEISEKSEIFDDQFSVERPDGSNFTLKIRSTKLEDSAMYFCASSEGTSRYAAEQFFGPGTRLTVL.